This T cell receptor beta chain comes out of a study of T cell responses to AZD1222 COVID-19 vaccine. Study observations and caveats: Among AZD1222 vaccinees, only five or six were seropositive at baseline. It should be noted that donors were predominantly white British and more often female, and clonal diversity was possibly underestimated. Repertoire sampling was restricted to post-peak T cell response timepoints.

With regard to this clone: Its antigen remains unknown.

Germline V gene data show CDR1 as SGHKS and CDR2 as YYEKEE (reference sequence). There are 14 residues in the CDR3. Trimming removed 6 bases at V and 4 bases at J, with 17 bases between. The repertoire was sequenced with immunoSEQ multiplex PCR; TCRdb's copy has only in-frame clones and lacks some. The table records 130,000 to 150,000 clones, 80% to 90% of them present only once. The sequence came from an adult in good health. V gene TRBV5-5 combines with J gene TRBJ2-7; D is undetermined. The specimen was peripheral blood, collected on day 0 of AZD1222 vaccination. CDR3 protein: CASTLRAETYEQYF. In DNA form, the CDR3 reads TGTGCCAGCACCCTCCGGGCCGAGACTTACGAGCAGTACTTC.